This T cell receptor beta chain was recorded in a study of identical twins. Broader study findings: For cord blood, abundant beta clonotypes had fewer insertions, unlike memory repertoires, which showed none.

V was pared by 2 bases and J by 8 bases, with 11 bases between. Germline CDR1 and CDR2: SGHRS and YFSETQ. The CDR3 is 13 residues long. This clonotype came up a few times. Antigen: not known. Each cDNA held unique molecular identifiers, and template switching gave it a universal primer site. From the 5' RACE reads, TCRdb called clonotypes with MiXCR, one entry per CDR3 protein. The table includes about 900,000 distinct CDR3 sequences, roughly an eighth detected once. The same sample was also used in a study of yellow fever vaccine responses in identical twins.

V usage is TRBV5-1 and J usage is TRBJ2-1; maybe TRBD2 (5 bases). The receptor was derived from a young woman in good health. Specimen: PBMCs. CDR3 sequence reads: CASSFTYGDEQFF. In DNA form, the CDR3 reads TGCGCCAGCAGCTTCACCTACGGGGATGAGCAGTTCTTC. Full variable domain (remainder filled in from reference TRBV5-1 and TRBJ2-1): KAGVTQTPRYLIKTRGQQVTLSCSPISGHRSVSWYQQTPGQGLQFLFEYFSETQRNKGNFPGRFSGRQFSNSRSEMNVSTLELGDSALYLCASSFTYGDEQFFGPGTRLTVL.